This T cell receptor beta chain was sequenced in a study of cytomegalovirus exposure and HLA in healthy donors. Whole-study findings and limits: Listed as cytomegalovirus-associated were 150 to 200 TCR beta chains. Of the V segments, some could not be distinguished, including TRBV6-2 and TRBV6-3, and were excluded.

This CDR3 is 12 amino acids long. V was clipped by 10 bases and J by 1 base, with 10 bases between them. Germline V gives CDR1 MRHNA, CDR2 SNTAGT. PCR primers comprised 60 Vbeta and 13 Jbeta primers. TCRdb's copy holds only in-frame clones and misses some; the assay was immunoSEQ multiplex PCR. The repertoire holds under 150,000 clones, 65% to 90% seen once, with around 1.2% in the top ten. Comment on this clone: Its antigen is as yet unknown.

The TCR comes from a girl between 2 and 10 years old in good health and CMV-seronegative. Sequenced sample: PBMCs. V gene TRBV6-4 combines with J gene TRBJ1-1; TRBD1 is a possible D gene (6 bases). CDR3 in amino acids: CATPTGNTEAFF. The CDR3 coding sequence is TGTGCCACCCCGACAGGGAACACTGAAGCTTTCTTT.